At least ten counts were recorded for the clone carrying this T cell receptor (beta chain). This record comes from a study of regulatory T cells in long-lasting Graves disease. For TCR beta, libraries came from iRepertoire HTBI primers and Arm-PCR of CDR3 regions. MiXCR, applied by TCRdb to the multiplex PCR reads, yields one record per CDR3 protein. The sample has about 620,000 distinct CDR3 sequences, about 16% seen once. CDR1 is KGHSY and CDR2 is FQNENV in the germline V gene. The CDR3 runs 13 residues. The ends were cut back, 2 bases at V and 10 bases at J, with 14 bases in the middle. The time point denotes: newly diagnosed GD, antithyroid drugs for less than 3 months. Extracted RNA from PBMCs served as the source of the TCR library. This sample also belongs to another study, concerning T cells in Graves' hyperthyroidism and ophthalmopathy. From that report: Within blood appeared most thyroid clonotypes that had expanded above 0.001.

This sequence originates from a woman aged 25 to 45 with Graves disease. Source: peripheral blood mononuclear cells (PBMCs), taken at new diagnosis, from a patient treated with antithyroid drugs. The chain has TRBV16 and TRBJ1-1; the D gene is possibly TRBD1 (6 bases). This CDR3 reads CASSQVSLGGAFF. The CDR3 DNA reads as TGTGCCAGCAGCCAAGTATCTTTAGGGGGAGCTTTCTTT.